This TCR beta chain was obtained from a study of early T cells in non-severe SARS-CoV-2 infection. This clonotype has a count of ten or more. Germline loops: CDR1 MNHEY, CDR2 SMNVEV (reference sequence). Between the trimmed V and J ends, which lost 4 bases and 9 bases, there was a span of 10 bases. The CDR3 consists of 12 residues. Using its own MiXCR run on the 5' RACE reads, TCRdb lists one record per CDR3 protein. The sample records about 60,000 distinct CDR3 sequences, 8% to 9.5% being singletons. The chain combines TRBV27 with TRBJ1-5; no firm D call. Specimen: whole blood. This clonotype was obtained from an adult who was a healthcare worker with PCR-confirmed SARS-CoV-2 infection or an uninfected control (not recorded which). CDR3 region: CASSSHLGPQHF. CDR3 sequence (DNA): TGTGCCAGCAGTTCCCATCTCGGGCCCCAGCATTTT.